These 8 T cell receptor beta chains originate from one sample sequenced in a study of T-cell memory formation after mild COVID-19. Using its own MiXCR run on the 5' RACE reads, TCRdb lists one record per CDR3 protein. Of some 310,000 distinct CDR3 sequences listed, about 20% were seen once; the top ten hold 21%. Material for sequencing was PBMCs or a T cell subset sorted from them (not recorded which). The receptor source for this set is a man aged 18-30 years who had mild COVID-19 (a few samples of this study predate the infection). Cell type and time point are not known.

This clonotype was recorded only once. The V call is TRBV2, the J call TRBJ2-5, with D unclear. The CDR3 length is 12 residues. Trimming cost V 7 bases and J 5 bases, with 11 bases left between them. CDR1 and CDR2 from the germline V gene are SNHLY and FYNNEI. CDR3 sequence: CASKGEAETQYF. The CDR3 nucleotides are TGTGCCAGCAAGGGCGAGGCGGAGACCCAGTACTTC.

The genes are TRBV4-1 and TRBJ2-3, with unresolved D. The CDR3 is made up of 16 amino acids. Germline V CDR1 and CDR2: MGHRA, YSYEKL. V lost 0 bases to trimming and J lost 4 bases, with 14 bases between them. The CDR3 bases are TGCGCCAGCAGCCAAGATGATGTAGCAATAGCAGATACGCAGTATTTT. Residues: CASSQDDVAIADTQYF.

In its sample, this clonotype was seen many times. This chain connects TRBV5-1 to TRBJ1-4; TRBD1 matches 7 bases. This CDR3 comprises 13 residues. CDR1 is SGHRS and CDR2 is YFSETQ in the germline V gene. V shed 5 bases, J shed 8 bases, and the junction held 6 bases outside the gene matches. The CDR3 region is CASRSGTEEKLFF. The CDR3 DNA sequence: TGCGCCAGCAGGTCTGGGACAGAAGAAAAACTGTTTTTT.

The CDR3 nucleotides read TGTGCCAGCAGCTTAGGTCCGGGAGACTATGGCTACACCTTC. Its protein product is CASSLGPGDYGYTF. The V and J genes are TRBV11-2 and TRBJ1-2; no firm D call. Germline V gene sequence: CDR1 SGHAT, CDR2 FQNNGV. This CDR3 contains 14 residues. V was shortened by 1 base and J by 3 bases, with 9 bases between the two germline ends.

This clonotype was counted a few times. The genes are TRBV4-2 and TRBJ1-1, with D uncertain. This CDR3 comprises 13 residues. V shed 0 bases and J shed 4 bases, with 6 bases lying between them. Germline CDR1 reads LGHNA; CDR2 reads YNFKEQ. CDR3 nucleotides: TGTGCCAGCAGCCAAGATTCTGGCACTGAAGCTTTCTTT. Protein product: CASSQDSGTEAFF.

This clonotype turned up a few times. The chain recombines TRBV12-3 or TRBV12-4 with TRBJ2-1, with 9 bases aligning to TRBD2. This CDR3 has 15 amino acids. The V and J ends lost 2 bases and 4 bases, in that order; junction bases with no gene match: 3. CDR3 amino acids: CASSLRLAEYNEQFF. The CDR3, as DNA: TGTGCCAGCAGTTTACGACTAGCGGAGTACAATGAGCAGTTCTTC.

This clonotype was seen more than once but under ten times. V is TRBV6-1 and J is TRBJ1-2, with D possibly matching TRBD1 (5 bases). CDR3 size: 13 residues. Germline V gene lookup returns CDR1 MNHNS and CDR2 SASEGT. Trimming took off 8 bases at V and 3 bases at J, with 13 bases between the two ends. DNA for the CDR3: TGTGCCAGCGAATGGGGGAAGGACTATGGCTACACCTTC. As protein: CASEWGKDYGYTF.

This clonotype was observed a handful of times. The chain carries TRBV9 and TRBJ2-1; D is unclear. Germline loops: CDR1 SGDLS, CDR2 YYNGEE. The CDR3 spans 13 residues. Trimming stripped 0 bases from V and 7 bases from J, with 8 bases between. CDR3 bases: TGTGCCAGCAGCGTAGTGGAAAGAAATGAGCAGTTCTTC. Translated, it gives CASSVVERNEQFF.